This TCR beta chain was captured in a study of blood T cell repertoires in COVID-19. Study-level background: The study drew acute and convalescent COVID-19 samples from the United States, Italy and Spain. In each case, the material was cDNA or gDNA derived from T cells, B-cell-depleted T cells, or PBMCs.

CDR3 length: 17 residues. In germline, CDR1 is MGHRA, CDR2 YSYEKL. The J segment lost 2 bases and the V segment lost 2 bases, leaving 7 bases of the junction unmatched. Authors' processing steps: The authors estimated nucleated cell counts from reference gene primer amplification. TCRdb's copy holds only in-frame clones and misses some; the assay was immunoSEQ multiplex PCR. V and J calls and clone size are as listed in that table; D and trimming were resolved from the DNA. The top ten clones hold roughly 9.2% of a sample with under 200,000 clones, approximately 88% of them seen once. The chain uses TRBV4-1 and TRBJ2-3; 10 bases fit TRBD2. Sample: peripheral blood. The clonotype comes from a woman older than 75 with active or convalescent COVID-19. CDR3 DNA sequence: TGCGCCAGCAGCCAATCACTACTAGCGGGGAACACAGATACGCAGTATTTT. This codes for CASSQSLLAGNTDTQYF.